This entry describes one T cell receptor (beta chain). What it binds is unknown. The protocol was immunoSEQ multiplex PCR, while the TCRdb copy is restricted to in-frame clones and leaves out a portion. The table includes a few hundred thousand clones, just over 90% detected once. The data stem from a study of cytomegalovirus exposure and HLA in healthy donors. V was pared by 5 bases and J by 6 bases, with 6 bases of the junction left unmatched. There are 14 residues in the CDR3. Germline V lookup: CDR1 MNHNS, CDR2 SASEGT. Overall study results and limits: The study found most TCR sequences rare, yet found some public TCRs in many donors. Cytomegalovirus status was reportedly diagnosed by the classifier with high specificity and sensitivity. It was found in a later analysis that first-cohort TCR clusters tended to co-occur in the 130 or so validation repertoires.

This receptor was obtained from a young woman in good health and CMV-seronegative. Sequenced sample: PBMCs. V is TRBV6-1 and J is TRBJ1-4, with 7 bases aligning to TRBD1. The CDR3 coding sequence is TGTGCCAGCAGTAGACAGGGCTCTTATGAAAAACTGTTTTTT. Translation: CASSRQGSYEKLFF.